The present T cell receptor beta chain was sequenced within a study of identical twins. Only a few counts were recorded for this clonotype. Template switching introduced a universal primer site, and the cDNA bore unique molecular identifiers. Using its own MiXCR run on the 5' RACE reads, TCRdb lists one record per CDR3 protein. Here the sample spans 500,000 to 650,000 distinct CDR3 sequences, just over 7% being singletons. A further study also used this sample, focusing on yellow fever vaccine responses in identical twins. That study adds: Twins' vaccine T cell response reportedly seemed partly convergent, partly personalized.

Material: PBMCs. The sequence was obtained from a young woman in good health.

Written as DNA, the CDR3 is TGCGCCAGCAGCTTGGCGCGCACAGATACGCAGTATTTT. Protein product: CASSLARTDTQYF. The V call is TRBV5-1, the J call TRBJ2-3; D is uncertain. Germline V gene sequence: CDR1 SGHRS, CDR2 YFSETQ. V lost 0 bases, J lost 1 base, and 3 bases lay in between. The CDR3 runs to 13 residues.